The 29 T cell receptor beta chains in this list originate from one sample, sequenced in a study of cytomegalovirus exposure and HLA in healthy donors. The study ran its PCR with 60 Vbeta and 13 Jbeta primers. Clones were sequenced by immunoSEQ multiplex PCR, and TCRdb holds only the in-frame ones, with some missing. Among about 130,000 clones listed, roughly 74% were seen once. The sample was PBMCs. The source of these receptors is a male donor in good health and CMV-seronegative.

This sequence joins TRBV7-2 and TRBJ1-2; TRBD1 aligns across 8 bases. The length of the CDR3 is 14 residues. J lost 2 bases, V lost 6 bases, and 5 bases had no gene match. Germline V CDR1 and CDR2: SGHTA, FQGNSA. CDR3 amino acids: CASRPGGPNYGYTF. CDR3 sequence (DNA): TGTGCCAGCAGACCAGGGGGCCCAAACTATGGCTACACCTTC.

The chain links TRBV7-3 to TRBJ1-2, with D possibly TRBD1 on 6 matching bases. Trimming pared 4 bases from V and 0 bases from J, leaving 9 bases between. This CDR3 is 14 amino acids long. Germline V CDR1 and CDR2: SGHTA, FQGTGA. This CDR3 is CASSSGQTNYGYTF. In nucleotides, the CDR3 is TGTGCCAGCAGCTCCGGACAGACTAACTATGGCTACACCTTC. Variable domain in full (rest from reference TRBV7-3 and TRBJ1-2): GAGVSQTPSNKVTEKGKYVELRCDPISGHTALYWYRQSLGQGPEFLIYFQGTGAADDSGLPNDRFFAVRPEGSVSTLKIQRTERGDSAVYLCASSSGQTNYGYTFGSGTRLTVV.

The genes are TRBV19 and TRBJ2-2, with 8 bases lining up with TRBD2. Trimming took 5 bases from V and 3 from J; bases not matched to a gene: 14. Germline assignment: CDR1 LNHDA and CDR2 SQIVND (reference sequence). CDR3 length equals 18 residues. DNA of the CDR3: TGTGCCAGTAGTTCAGCCGGGGGAGCGGGGGAGGACACCGGGGAGCTGTTTTTT. This translates into CASSSAGGAGEDTGELFF.

The rearrangement joins TRBV5-6 to TRBJ1-2, with TRBD1 identical over 8 bases. J lost 8 bases, V lost 2 bases, and 14 bases had no gene match. The CDR3 consists of 16 residues. Germline V CDR1 and CDR2: SGHDT, YYEEEE. In DNA form, the CDR3 reads TGTGCCAGCAGCTTTTTCCGGGACAGGCACAAAGGGGGCTACACCTTC. Encoded protein: CASSFFRDRHKGGYTF.

The genes are TRBV18 and TRBJ1-1; tentative D call: TRBD1 (6 bases). The germline CDR1 and CDR2 sequences are KGHSH and LQKENI. This CDR3 contains 17 residues. The germline V and J ends were trimmed by 3 bases and 0 bases, with 17 bases remaining between them. The CDR3 reads CASSPLGGEEVNTEAFF. CDR3 sequence (DNA): TGTGCCAGCTCACCCCTTGGGGGCGAAGAAGTGAACACTGAAGCTTTCTTT.

The chain employs TRBV9 and TRBJ2-7; the D gene is possibly TRBD1 (6 bases). CDR1 is SGDLS, CDR2 YYNGEE, per germline. Trimming left V 2 bases short and J 0 bases short, with 9 bases between. This CDR3 spans 14 amino acids. The CDR3 loop is CASSVSGASYEQYF. The CDR3 DNA reads as TGTGCCAGCAGCGTCTCAGGGGCCTCCTACGAGCAGTACTTC.

The rearrangement joins TRBV7-9 to TRBJ2-3, with 8 positions matching TRBD1. V shed 3 bases and J 4 bases; nucleotides not matched to a gene: 3. The germline V gene encodes CDR1 SEHNR and CDR2 FQNEAQ (reference sequence). The CDR3 runs 14 residues. CDR3 DNA: TGTGCCAGCAGCTTGACAGGGGTCGCAGATACGCAGTATTTT. Protein: CASSLTGVADTQYF.

The V gene is TRBV28, the J gene TRBJ1-2; D unresolved. CDR1 is MDHEN, CDR2 SYDVKM, per germline. This CDR3 spans 18 amino acids. V lost 2 bases to trimming and J lost 5 bases, with 24 bases between them. The CDR3 nucleotides read TGTGCCAGCAGTTTAGTGAACCTCCGCGAGTTCGGGTTGTATGGCTACACCTTC. It codes for CASSLVNLREFGLYGYTF.

The chain uses TRBV7-6 and TRBJ1-4; TRBD1 might be the D (6 bases). CDR3 length: 15 amino acids. Per germline, CDR1 SGHVS and CDR2 FNYEAQ. Trimming took off 5 bases at V and 5 bases at J, with 15 bases between the two ends. The chain's CDR3 is CASSQLGTYNEKLFF. The CDR3 DNA sequence: TGTGCCAGCAGCCAATTGGGGACATACAATGAAAAACTGTTTTTT. The whole variable domain, filled in from reference TRBV7-6 and TRBJ1-4, reads GAGVSQSPRYKVTKRGQDVALRCDPISGHVSLYWYRQALGQGPEFLTYFNYEAQQDKSGLPNDRFSAERPEGSISTLTIQRTEQRDSAMYRCASSQLGTYNEKLFFGSGTQLSVL.

This clone was found a few times. This chain connects TRBV28 to TRBJ2-3; possible D gene TRBD1, 5 bases. V dropped 0 bases and J dropped 1 base, with 8 bases sitting between them. The CDR3 contains 15 residues. The germline CDR1 and CDR2 sequences are MDHEN and SYDVKM. The CDR3 nucleotides are TGTGCCAGCAGTTTATGGACAGTCCGCACAGATACGCAGTATTTT. Protein: CASSLWTVRTDTQYF.

The genes are TRBV5-1 and TRBJ2-4; the D is unclear. This CDR3 is 12 amino acids long. The germline V and J ends were trimmed by 4 bases and 11 bases, with 13 bases remaining between them. The germline CDR1 and CDR2 sequences are SGHRS and YFSETQ. The CDR3 protein is CASSIERGVQYF. The CDR3 bases are TGCGCCAGCAGCATAGAACGAGGCGTTCAGTACTTC.

V gene TRBV11-1 combines with J gene TRBJ2-1; 12 bases are a match to TRBD2. There are 17 residues in the CDR3. Trimming at V came to 3 bases and at J to 2 bases, leaving 5 bases not matched to a gene. Germline CDR1 and CDR2: SGHAT and FQDESV (reference sequence). CDR3: CASSFFASGGAYNEQFF. The CDR3 DNA reads TGTGCCAGCAGCTTCTTCGCTAGCGGGGGGGCCTACAATGAGCAGTTCTTC.

The CDR3 coding sequence is TGTGCCAGCAGTGGGGGGGACGGGAGAAGTGAGCAGTTCTTC. This translates into CASSGGDGRSEQFF. The gene calls are TRBV6-1 and TRBJ2-1, with D possibly being TRBD2 (6 bases). Trimming removed 4 bases at V and 9 bases at J, with 16 bases between. The CDR3 is made up of 14 amino acids. The germline V gene has CDR1 MNHNS and CDR2 SASEGT.

The chain joins TRBV19 to TRBJ2-7; possible D gene TRBD2, 6 bases. This CDR3 is 14 amino acids long. Germline values: CDR1 LNHDA, CDR2 SQIVND (reference sequence). With 5 bases removed from V and 2 bases from J, the gap between germline ends came to 13 bases. The CDR3 DNA reads as TGTGCCAGTAGTGTGCGGGACGGACCCTACGAGCAGTACTTC. As protein: CASSVRDGPYEQYF.

The chain carries TRBV18 and TRBJ2-5; D unclear. Trimming took off 2 bases at V and 6 bases at J, with 7 bases between the two ends. Germline CDR1 KGHSH, CDR2 LQKENI. CDR3 length equals 12 residues. CDR3 sequence: CASSPGGKTQYF. The DNA for the CDR3 is TGTGCCAGCTCACCAGGCGGAAAGACCCAGTACTTC.

This sequence joins TRBV7-6 and TRBJ1-3; 8 bases are a match to TRBD1. CDR3 length: 14 residues. V dropped 4 bases and J dropped 4; count of bases not matched to a gene: 3. CDR1 is SGHVS, CDR2 FNYEAQ, per germline. For the CDR3, the DNA is TGTGCCAGCAGCTCTCGGGACAGGGGAAACACCATATATTTT. The encoded protein is CASSSRDRGNTIYF.

The chain links TRBV30 to TRBJ2-1; TRBD2 matches at 12 bases. The CDR3 sequence is 15 residues long. V lost 1 base and J lost 8; bases outside the gene matches: 6. Per germline, CDR1 GTSNPN and CDR2 SVGIG (reference sequence). CDR3 coding DNA: TGTGCCTGGAGTGGATCTAGCGGGAGGGCCTATGAGCAGTTCTTC. It yields the protein CAWSGSSGRAYEQFF.

This clone was counted a few times. The chain combines TRBV18 with TRBJ2-1; D is possibly TRBD2 (6 bases). Germline values: CDR1 KGHSH, CDR2 LQKENI. CDR3 length: 16 amino acids. V gave up 5 bases and J gave up 2 bases, with 16 bases separating them. The CDR3 sequence: CASSSRNGSAYNEQFF. The CDR3 region has the DNA TGTGCCAGCTCATCTCGAAACGGGAGCGCCTACAATGAGCAGTTCTTC.

The J gene is TRBJ2-5, the V gene TRBV11-2; 7 bases match TRBD2. V lost 4 bases and J lost 2; bases outside the gene matches: 10. The CDR3 is 16 residues long. Germline loops: CDR1 SGHAT, CDR2 FQNNGV. The DNA for the CDR3 is TGTGCCAGCAGCTGGCAGATTGGGGGGGGGCAAGAGACCCAGTACTTC. Translating gives CASSWQIGGGQETQYF.

This rearrangement joins TRBV28 to TRBJ1-3; a weak D match, TRBD1 (5 bases). This CDR3 contains 14 residues. Trimming left V 6 bases short and J 8 bases short, with 17 bases between. Per the germline V gene, CDR1 is MDHEN and CDR2 is SYDVKM. CDR3 DNA: TGTGCCAGCAGCTTGGGGCCCCTAGGGGACACCATATATTTT. Protein product: CASSLGPLGDTIYF.

This chain joins TRBV5-1 and TRBJ2-7, with a weak D call TRBD2 (7 bases). V dropped 7 bases and J dropped 3 bases, with 17 bases sitting between them. Germline V lookup: CDR1 SGHRS, CDR2 YFSETQ. The CDR3 loop spans 14 amino acids. CDR3: CASRRGGGDYEQYF. The CDR3, as DNA: TGCGCCAGCCGCCGGGGAGGGGGTGACTACGAGCAGTACTTC.

The chain employs TRBV28 and TRBJ2-7; unclear D gene. In germline, CDR1 is MDHEN, CDR2 SYDVKM. CDR3 length equals 13 residues. Trimming pared 2 bases from V and 3 bases from J, leaving 8 bases between. This chain's CDR3 is CASSLVGSYEQYF. The CDR3 DNA sequence: TGTGCCAGCAGTTTAGTCGGTAGCTACGAGCAGTACTTC.

The chain is built from TRBV30 and TRBJ2-5; TRBD1 agrees at 9 bases. Trimming at V came to 5 bases and at J to 4 bases, leaving 2 bases not matched to a gene. Germline CDR1 GTSNPN, CDR2 SVGIG (reference sequence). The CDR3 sequence is 12 residues long. The DNA of the CDR3 is TGTGCCTGGGACAGGGGGGGAGAGACCCAGTACTTC. Its protein product is CAWDRGGETQYF.

The CDR3 bases are TGTGCCAGCAGCCCAACTGGAGCGGGAGGGAACAATGAGCAGTTCTTC. This sequence encodes CASSPTGAGGNNEQFF. The rearrangement joins TRBV7-8 to TRBJ2-1; 10 nucleotides match TRBD2. The germline gives CDR1 SGHVS, CDR2 FQNEAQ. V lost 5 bases to trimming and J lost 5 bases; unmatched junction nucleotides: 9. The length of the CDR3 is 16 residues. Combining the CDR3 with reference TRBV7-8 and TRBJ2-1 gives the whole variable domain GAGVSQSPRYKVAKRGQDVALRCDPISGHVSLFWYQQALGQGPEFLTYFQNEAQLDKSGLPSDRFFAERPEGSVSTLKIQRTQQEDSAVYLCASSPTGAGGNNEQFFGPGTRLTVL.

This clone came up a few times. The CDR3 DNA reads TGTGCCATCAGTGAGACTGTGGGCCCACGGGAGACCCAGTACTTC. It specifies CAISETVGPRETQYF. The rearrangement uses TRBV10-3 and TRBJ2-5; D is undetermined. Germline V gene data show CDR1 as ENHRY and CDR2 as SYGVKD. This CDR3 is built from 15 residues. Deletions cut 2 bases from V and 5 bases from J, with 15 bases between.

V and J are TRBV28 and TRBJ2-1; 9 bases map to TRBD2. V dropped 1 base and J dropped 5; count of bases not matched to a gene: 12. This CDR3 spans 18 amino acids. Germline values: CDR1 MDHEN, CDR2 SYDVKM. The CDR3 is CASSLYWLAGRVNNEQFF. Written as DNA, the CDR3 is TGTGCCAGCAGTTTATATTGGCTAGCGGGGCGGGTAAACAATGAGCAGTTCTTC.

This chain links TRBV2 with TRBJ2-1, with 7 positions matching TRBD1. CDR1 is SNHLY and CDR2 is FYNNEI in the germline V gene. This CDR3 is 16 amino acids long. Trimming removed 6 bases from V and 9 bases from J; junction bases left unmatched: 17. The CDR3 nucleotides read TGTGCCAGCAGCTCCAGAGGGGGCTCAGGGGTTAGTGAGCAGTTCTTC. Translation gives CASSSRGGSGVSEQFF.

The CDR3 loop is CASRGTGRRTGELFF. The CDR3 bases are TGTGCCAGCAGGGGTACGGGGAGGCGCACCGGGGAGCTGTTTTTT. This sequence joins TRBV27 and TRBJ2-2; a possible D gene is TRBD2 (6 bases). This CDR3 region has 15 residues. The V and J ends lost 6 bases and 4 bases respectively, with 15 bases between them. The germline gives CDR1 MNHEY, CDR2 SMNVEV (reference sequence).

The chain joins TRBV5-4 to TRBJ1-3; 10 bases align to TRBD1. Germline loops: CDR1 SGHNT, CDR2 YYREEE (reference sequence). The CDR3 runs 17 residues. With 4 bases clipped from V and 2 bases from J, the junction kept 9 bases outside the gene matches. CDR3 protein: CASSPTLGTGAGNTIYF. CDR3 DNA sequence: TGTGCCAGCAGCCCCACTTTGGGGACAGGGGCTGGAAACACCATATATTTT.